Listed below are T cell receptor beta chains from one sample, sequenced in a study of PD-L1 blockade in urothelial cancer. The method was immunoSEQ multiplex PCR; TCRdb's version includes in-frame clones alone and lacks a portion of them. Of about 130,000 clones in the sample, 65% to 85% were seen once. The sample in question was PBMCs, obtained around atezolizumab (anti-PD-L1) treatment. The receptor source for this set is a middle-aged man with urothelial cancer. Each CDR3 is given with its conserved first and last residue. D genes are given only for firm matches. Expanded clones get a size class; other rows say once, few or many, or leave the size out.

>TRBD1|TRBV5-5|TRBJ2-7|NA|14
TGTGCCAGCAGCTTCCCGGGACAGGGGGCCGAGCAGTACTTC
CASSFPGQGAEQYF
>NA|TRBV18|TRBJ2-3|NA|13
TGTGCCAGCTATGGCGGGCCCCCAGATACGCAGTATTTT
CASYGGPPDTQYF
>TRBD2|TRBV5-1|TRBJ2-1|NA|13
TGCGCCAGCAGGGACGGGAGGCATCCTGAGCAGTTCTTC
CASRDGRHPEQFF
>TRBD1|TRBV7-8|TRBJ2-3|once|16
TGTGCCAGCAGCTTACCGAGACAGGGGTGGACAGATACGCAGTATTTT
CASSLPRQGWTDTQYF
>TRBD2|TRBV9|TRBJ2-1|NA|17
TGTGCCAGCAGCGTAGGAGGCCCAGCGGGACCATTCAATGAGCAGTTCTTC
CASSVGGPAGPFNEQFF
>NA|TRBV7-6|TRBJ1-1|NA|15
TGTGCCAGCAGCTTAGGAGAGGCGCAGAACACTGAAGCTTTCTTT
CASSLGEAQNTEAFF
>NA|TRBV11-2|TRBJ1-5|NA|14
TGTGCCAGCAGCCTCCGCGGGAACAATCAGCCCCAGCATTTT
CASSLRGNNQPQHF
>TRBD2|TRBV5-1|TRBJ2-6|once|16
TGCGCCAGCAGCACCGGACTAGCTAGTGGGGCCAACGTCCTGACTTTC
CASSTGLASGANVLTF
>TRBD1|TRBV5-1|TRBJ2-7|once|13
TGCGCCAGCAGCTTGGCCGAGGACAGGGCGCAGTACTTC
CASSLAEDRAQYF
>NA|TRBV19|TRBJ2-2|NA|15
TGTGCCAGTAGTATAATAACAGCCCTTACCGGGGAGCTGTTTTTT
CASSIITALTGELFF
>TRBD2|TRBV6-1|TRBJ2-4|NA|14
TGTGCCAGCAGGCTCAGCGGGACCAAAAACATTCAGTACTTC
CASRLSGTKNIQYF
>NA|TRBV19|TRBJ1-5|NA|14
TGTGCCAGTAGTATAAGAGGCGCGGGTCAGCCCCAGCATTTT
CASSIRGAGQPQHF
>TRBD1|TRBV19|TRBJ1-2|NA|14
TGTGCCAGTAGTCCCGGGACAGGGGTTGGCGGCTACACCTTC
CASSPGTGVGGYTF
>TRBD1|TRBV5-1|TRBJ1-6|few|14
TGCGCCAGCAGCTTGGGACAGGGTTTGTCACCCCTCCACTTT
CASSLGQGLSPLHF
>NA|TRBV28|TRBJ2-2|NA|16
TGTGCCAGCAGCGTACGGACTTGGTTAAACACCGGGGAGCTGTTTTTT
CASSVRTWLNTGELFF
>TRBD2|TRBV28|TRBJ2-1|few|14
TGTGCCAGCAGTCTAGCGGGAGGACGTGTTGAGCAGTTCTTC
CASSLAGGRVEQFF
>NA|TRBV19|TRBJ1-5|NA|13
TGTGCCAGCACTTGGGGGGTCAATCAGCCCCAGCATTTT
CASTWGVNQPQHF
>TRBD2|TRBV19|TRBJ2-7|NA|14
TGTGCCAGTAGTAGTGGCAGCGGGAGTTACGAGCAGTACTTC
CASSSGSGSYEQYF
>NA|TRBV10-3|TRBJ2-2|NA|14
TGTGCCATCAGTGAAACGACTAGTCCCGGGGAGCTGTTTTTT
CAISETTSPGELFF
>TRBD2|TRBV30|TRBJ2-1|NA|15
TGTGCCTGGAGTGATCAAAGCGGGAGTTACAATGAGCAGTTCTTC
CAWSDQSGSYNEQFF
>NA|TRBV4-1|TRBJ2-2|NA|16
TGCGCCAGCAGCCAAGTGATCCTAATACACACCGGGGAGCTGTTTTTT
CASSQVILIHTGELFF
>TRBD1|TRBV19|TRBJ2-2|NA|16
TGTGCCACCCAAAAGAAGACAGGGTGGAACACCGGGGAGCTGTTTTTT
CATQKKTGWNTGELFF
>NA|TRBV19|TRBJ1-1|once|16
TGTGCCAGTAGGGATTTACAGGGTAACATGAACACTGAAGCTTTCTTT
CASRDLQGNMNTEAFF
>NA|TRBV11-2|TRBJ2-1|few|16
TGTGCCAGCAGCCGAGCGTCCCCGACAGGAAACAATGAGCAGTTCTTC
CASSRASPTGNNEQFF
>NA|TRBV28|TRBJ1-1|NA|15
TGTGCCAGCAGTTACAACAGGGTGCGGAAAACTGAAGCTTTCTTT
CASSYNRVRKTEAFF
>NA|TRBV28|TRBJ1-3|NA|15
TGTGCCAGTCGTACTGGGGGCGCGTCTGGAAACACCATATATTTT
CASRTGGASGNTIYF
>TRBD1|TRBV9|TRBJ1-2|NA|16
TGTGCCAGCAGCGCCCGGGACAGCAGATTTAACTATGGCTACACCTTC
CASSARDSRFNYGYTF
>NA|TRBV7-7|TRBJ2-1|NA|16
TGTGCTAGCAGTCAGACCGGGACTGGGAAACTCGCTGAGCAGTTCTTC
CASSQTGTGKLAEQFF
>NA|TRBV6-5|TRBJ2-2|NA|15
TGTGCCAGCAGTCGCACCCGAGCGGGCACCGGGGAGCTGTTTTTT
CASSRTRAGTGELFF
>NA|TRBV15|TRBJ1-1|NA|14
TGTGCCACCAGCAGGAAGACAAGTAACACTGAAGCTTTCTTT
CATSRKTSNTEAFF
>NA|TRBV14|TRBJ1-1|NA|14
TGTGCCAGCAGCCGGGCAGGCATGAACACTGAAGCTTTCTTT
CASSRAGMNTEAFF
>TRBD1|TRBV19|TRBJ2-7|NA|15
TGTGCCAGTAGACCTCGCTCGGGACAGGCTTACGAGCAGTACTTC
CASRPRSGQAYEQYF
>NA|TRBV19|TRBJ2-2|NA|15
TGTGCCAGTAGTAAACAGGGCCGGAACACCGGGGAGCTGTTTTTT
CASSKQGRNTGELFF
>TRBD1|TRBV4-1|TRBJ2-7|NA|15
TGCGCCAGCAGCCAAGCTTCGGGACAGGGGTACGAGCAGTACTTC
CASSQASGQGYEQYF
>TRBD1|TRBV7-2|TRBJ1-1|NA|18
TGTGCCAGCAGCTTAGCGCGTAGTATTCTGGGACAGGGGGTTTGGGCTTTCTTT
CASSLARSILGQGVWAFF
>TRBD2|TRBV6-1|TRBJ2-1|once|14
TGTGCCAGCACCTCGGGGCTAGCGGGAAATGAGCAGTTCTTC
CASTSGLAGNEQFF
>TRBD1|TRBV29-1|TRBJ1-2|NA|15
TGCAGCGTGGGCGGACAGGGGGGTTCCGACTATGGCTACACCTTC
CSVGGQGGSDYGYTF
>NA|TRBV5-1|TRBJ2-6|NA|17
TGCGCCAGCAGCTTAGGGCAGGGGAGCTCTGGGGCCAACGTCCTGACTTTC
CASSLGQGSSGANVLTF
>TRBD2|TRBV5-4|TRBJ2-1|NA|17
TGTGCCAGCAGCTTGGGGCGACTAGCGGGAGGGTTCAATGAGCAGTTCTTC
CASSLGRLAGGFNEQFF
>NA|TRBV4-1|TRBJ2-7|NA|16
TGCGCCAGCAGCCAAGGTTCCCTATCGGCGGCCTACGAGCAGTACTTC
CASSQGSLSAAYEQYF
>TRBD1|TRBV15|TRBJ1-2|once|14
TGTGCCACCAGGGGGACAGGGAGGAACTATGGCTACACCTTC
CATRGTGRNYGYTF
>TRBD1|TRBV6-5|TRBJ1-6|NA|14
TGTGCCAGCATCCCAGGACAGGGGAGTTCACCCCTCCACTTT
CASIPGQGSSPLHF
>TRBD2|TRBV28|TRBJ2-5|NA|14
TGTGCCACCAGACTAGCGGCAATCCAAGAGACCCAGTACTTC
CATRLAAIQETQYF
>TRBD1|TRBV7-3|TRBJ2-7|NA|15
TGTGCCAGCAGCCTAACTAGGGGGCACGAGGACGAGCAGTACTTC
CASSLTRGHEDEQYF
>NA|TRBV6-5|TRBJ1-2|NA|15
TGTGCCAGCAGTTTAGATCGGACAGTTGACTATGGCTACACCTTC
CASSLDRTVDYGYTF
>NA|TRBV18|TRBJ2-2|NA|12
TGTGCCAGCTCACAACTACCCGGGGAGCTGTTTTTT
CASSQLPGELFF
>TRBD2|TRBV28|TRBJ2-1|NA|15
TGTGCCAGCGGCGGGGGACTAGCGGGACTCAATGAGCAGTTCTTC
CASGGGLAGLNEQFF
>NA|TRBV7-9|TRBJ2-2|NA|15
TGTGCCAGCAGCTTAAATCGGGGGAACACCGGGGAGCTGTTTTTT
CASSLNRGNTGELFF
>NA|TRBV28|TRBJ2-7|NA|15
TGTGCCAGCAGTTTCCCCCCCTTGGGAGTTTACGAGCAGTACTTC
CASSFPPLGVYEQYF
>NA|TRBV28|TRBJ1-1|NA|16
TGTGCCAGCAGTTCTGGCGCGGGGACGGCGAACACTGAAGCTTTCTTT
CASSSGAGTANTEAFF
>TRBD2|TRBV9|TRBJ2-1|NA|18
TGTGCCAGCACTCCCCAACTAAACCTAGCGGGAGATGGGAATGAGCAGTTCTTC
CASTPQLNLAGDGNEQFF
>NA|TRBV6-5|TRBJ2-2|NA|11
TGTGCCAGCAGCTCCCTCGGGGAGCTGTTTTTT
CASSSLGELFF
>NA|TRBV4-1|TRBJ2-1|NA|15
TGCGCCAGCAGCCAAGTCGGGAGATCCTACAATGAGCAGTTCTTC
CASSQVGRSYNEQFF